A selection of T cell receptor beta chains follows, all from one sample in a study of cytomegalovirus exposure and HLA in healthy donors. Sequencing was performed with immunoSEQ multiplex PCR; in TCRdb, only in-frame clones are kept and a portion is missing. The profile shows 120,000 or so clones, less than 20% of them singletons. Sequencing input: PBMCs. The receptors shown here come from a woman younger than 35 in good health and CMV-seronegative. Both conserved end residues are part of each CDR3. A D gene is named only where the DNA matches it firmly. A clone size is listed for some rows: how often the clone was seen (once, few, many), or a class if it is expanded.

cdr3_length d_call j_call clone_size v_call cdr3_nt cdr3_aa
13 TRBD1 TRBJ2-1 few TRBV2 TGTGCCATTCGGGACAGCTCCTACAATGAGCAGTTCTTC CAIRDSSYNEQFF
14 TRBD1 TRBJ1-5 few TRBV19 TGTGCCAGTAGGGGGACAGGGGTGGAACAGCCCCAGCATTTT CASRGTGVEQPQHF
15 - TRBJ2-7 few TRBV7-5 TGTGTCAGAAGTTGGGACGGGAGAAGCTCCTACGAGCAGTACTTC CVRSWDGRSSYEQYF
16 - TRBJ2-2 - TRBV19 TGTGCCAGTAGTACGATCCGCCAACAGGGACACGGGGAGCTGTTTTTT CASSTIRQQGHGELFF
13 - TRBJ2-5 few TRBV2 TGTGCCAGCAGAGGAGGGGGCGCGAAGACCCAGTACTTC CASRGGGAKTQYF
15 TRBD1 TRBJ2-7 few TRBV28 TGTGCCAGCAGTTTAAGGGGGCAGGGGAAAAACGAGCAGTACTTC CASSLRGQGKNEQYF
16 TRBD2 TRBJ2-1 - TRBV9 TGTGCCAGCAGCCCGTCCGGGCAGCGGGAGTACAATGAGCAGTTCTTC CASSPSGQREYNEQFF
13 TRBD1 TRBJ1-2 few TRBV29-1 TGCAGCGTCGGGACAGGGGATGGCTATGGCTACACCTTC CSVGTGDGYGYTF
14 - TRBJ2-7 - TRBV7-8 TGTGCCAGCAGCCTCGGACTGGGGGCACCCGAGCAGTACTTC CASSLGLGAPEQYF
15 - TRBJ2-7 few TRBV11-3 TGTGCCAGCAGCTTAGCTTGGCAGGGAGGCTACGAGCAGTACTTC CASSLAWQGGYEQYF
17 TRBD1 TRBJ1-1 - TRBV18 TGTGCCAGCTCACCACTAGGGACAGCATCCCTGAAGGCTGAAGCTTTCTTT CASSPLGTASLKAEAFF
16 - TRBJ1-1 few TRBV7-8 TGTGCCAGCAGCCACCGAGGACGGAGGGAGGACACTGAAGCTTTCTTT CASSHRGRREDTEAFF
15 - TRBJ2-7 - TRBV7-8 TGTGCCAGCAGCTCGAAGGGGAATCCGACCTACGAGCAGTACTTC CASSSKGNPTYEQYF
14 TRBD1 TRBJ2-7 few TRBV2 TGTGCCAGCACCAAGGGGGCCGTAGTAACCGAGCAGTACTTC CASTKGAVVTEQYF
13 - TRBJ1-4 few TRBV28 TGTGCCAGCAGTTTCAGGGGCGGGGAAAAACTGTTTTTT CASSFRGGEKLFF
12 - TRBJ2-3 few TRBV25-1 TGTGCCAGCAGCCGGGGGACAGATACGCAGTATTTT CASSRGTDTQYF
16 TRBD1 TRBJ1-5 few TRBV6-6 TGTGCCAGCAGATCCACGATGACAGGGAGCAATCAGCCCCAGCATTTT CASRSTMTGSNQPQHF
11 - TRBJ2-3 few TRBV7-9 TGTGCCAGCAGCACCGGGGATACGCAGTATTTT CASSTGDTQYF
17 TRBD1 TRBJ2-5 few TRBV4-3 TGCGCCAGCAGCCACCTCCCGGGACAGGGACTTCAAGAGACCCAGTACTTC CASSHLPGQGLQETQYF
15 TRBD2 TRBJ2-1 - TRBV5-1 TGCGCCAGCAGCCACCTAGCGGGAGCAGACAATGAGCAGTTCTTC CASSHLAGADNEQFF